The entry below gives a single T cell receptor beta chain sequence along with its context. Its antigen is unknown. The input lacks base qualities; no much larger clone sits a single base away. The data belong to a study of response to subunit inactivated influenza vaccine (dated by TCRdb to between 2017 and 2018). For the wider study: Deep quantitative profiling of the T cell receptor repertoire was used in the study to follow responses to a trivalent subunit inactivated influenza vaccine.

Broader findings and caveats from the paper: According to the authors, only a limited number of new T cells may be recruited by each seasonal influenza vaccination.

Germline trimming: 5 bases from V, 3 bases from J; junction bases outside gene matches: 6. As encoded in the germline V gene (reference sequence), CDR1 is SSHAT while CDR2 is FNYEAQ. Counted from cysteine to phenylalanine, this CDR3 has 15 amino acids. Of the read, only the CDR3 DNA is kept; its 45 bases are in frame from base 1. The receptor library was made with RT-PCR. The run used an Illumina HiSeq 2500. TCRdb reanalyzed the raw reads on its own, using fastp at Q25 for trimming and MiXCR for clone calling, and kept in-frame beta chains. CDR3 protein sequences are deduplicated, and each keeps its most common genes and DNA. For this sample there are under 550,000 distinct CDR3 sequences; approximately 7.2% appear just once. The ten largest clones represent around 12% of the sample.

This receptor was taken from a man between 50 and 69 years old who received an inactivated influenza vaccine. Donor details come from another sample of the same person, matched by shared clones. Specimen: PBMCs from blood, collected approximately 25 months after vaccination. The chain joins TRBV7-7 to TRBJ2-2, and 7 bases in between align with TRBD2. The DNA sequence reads TGTGCCAGCAGCCCCTGGGGAGGGGACACCGGGGAGCTGTTTTTT. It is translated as CASSPWGGDTGELFF.